What follows are 26 T cell receptor beta chains derived from one specimen sequenced in a study of identical twins' blood T cells (dated by TCRdb to 2012 to 2014). The protocol used for the library was 5' RACE. The listed sequencing device is Illumina Genome Analyzer IIx. Starting from the raw public reads, TCRdb applied fastp trimming at Q25, assembled clones with MiXCR and retained in-frame beta chains. Identical CDR3 proteins give one entry, which carries the most common genes and DNA. This sample comprises about 370,000 distinct CDR3 sequences, over 25% of them detected only once. The leading ten clones occupy 5.5% to 7% of the sample. The sequenced sample consisted of PBMCs. These receptors all stem from a woman between 18 and 49 years old in good health.

The chain employs TRBV29-1 and TRBJ1-6; D call uncertain. Trimming left V 4 bases short and J 3 bases short, with 16 bases between. The CDR3 runs 16 residues. Germline V CDR1 and CDR2: SQVTM, ANQGSEA. In DNA form, the CDR3 reads TGCAGCGTTGGAAGGCACCCCTCACGCTATAATTCACCCCTCCACTTT. This gives the protein CSVGRHPSRYNSPLHF.

The chain couples TRBV14 to TRBJ1-1, with D hard to call. CDR1 and CDR2 (germline): SGHDN, FVKESK. With 6 bases removed from V and 5 bases from J, the gap between germline ends came to 19 bases. The CDR3 is made up of 15 amino acids. CDR3 protein: CASSQDLMGRTEAFF. The CDR3 bases are TGTGCCAGCAGTCAGGACCTCATGGGGAGGACTGAAGCTTTCTTT.

This clonotype came up a few times. The gene calls are TRBV27 and TRBJ2-1, with D tentatively TRBD1 or TRBD2 (5 bases each). CDR1 and CDR2 (germline): MNHEY, SMNVEV (reference sequence). The CDR3 covers 13 residues. V was clipped by 8 bases and J by 8 bases, with 16 bases between them. This chain's CDR3 is CASHWTRGDEQFF. DNA for the CDR3: TGTGCCAGCCATTGGACGCGAGGGGATGAGCAGTTCTTC.

This clonotype has ten or more counts. V usage is TRBV11-2 and J usage is TRBJ2-1, with D tentatively TRBD1 or TRBD2 (5 bases each). CDR1 is SGHAT, CDR2 FQNNGV, per germline. V lost 6 bases to trimming and J lost 2 bases, with 14 bases between them. The CDR3 consists of 15 residues. CDR3 sequence (DNA): TGTGCCAGCAGGCAGGGCCAGCGGACCTACAATGAGCAGTTCTTC. Its translation: CASRQGQRTYNEQFF.

V gene TRBV5-1 combines with J gene TRBJ1-2; a possible D gene is TRBD1 (6 bases). Trimming cost V 4 bases and J 3 bases, with 13 bases left between them. CDR1 SGHRS and CDR2 YFSETQ come from the germline V gene. This CDR3 spans 14 amino acids. The CDR3 nucleotides are TGCGCCAGCAGCCGGGACATGGTTGACTATGGCTACACCTTC. Translating it yields CASSRDMVDYGYTF.

This clonotype has only a few counts. This chain joins TRBV25-1 and TRBJ2-7, with D perhaps being TRBD1 or TRBD2 (5 bases each). Germline CDR1 MGHDK, CDR2 SYGVNS. The CDR3 spans 13 residues. Deletions cut 4 bases from V and 4 bases from J, with 11 bases between. In nucleotides, the CDR3 is TGTGCCAGCAGTGGGGACGGGCCATACGAGCAGTACTTC. Amino acids: CASSGDGPYEQYF.

Only a few counts were recorded for this clonotype. The rearrangement links TRBV20-1 to TRBJ2-3, with 10 bases fitting TRBD2. The ends lost 5 bases at V and 1 base at J; junction bases unmatched: 9. The germline CDR1 and CDR2 sequences are DFQATT and SNEGSKA (reference sequence). The length of the CDR3 is 16 residues. DNA for the CDR3: TGCAGTGCTCCAACCGGGCTAGCGGGAGGCACAGATACGCAGTATTTT. Its translation: CSAPTGLAGGTDTQYF.

This rearrangement joins TRBV6-1 to TRBJ2-3; 11 bases match TRBD2. From germline, CDR1 is MNHNS and CDR2 SASEGT. V dropped 1 base and J dropped 3; count of bases not matched to a gene: 6. CDR3 length: 17 residues. This CDR3 is CASSEVSGGAATDTQYF. CDR3 coding DNA: TGTGCCAGCAGTGAAGTTAGCGGGGGGGCCGCAACAGATACGCAGTATTTT.

Remarks on this clonotype: At one boundary the junction diverges from the germline segment, which might be a read error. The CDR3 protein is CASRGSEALF. Here the CDR3 DNA reads TGTGCCAGTAGAGGCAGTGAAGCTCTCTTT. The chain is built from TRBV19 and TRBJ1-1; D gene uncertain. Germline values: CDR1 LNHDA, CDR2 SQIVND (reference sequence). The CDR3 sequence is 10 residues long.

The chain couples TRBV12-3 or TRBV12-4 to TRBJ1-2; 11 nucleotides match TRBD1. The CDR3 totals 14 residues. The trim removed 5 bases at V and 8 bases at J, leaving 7 bases unmatched. As DNA, the CDR3 is TGTGCCAGCAGTACTGCAGGGACAGGGGGAGGCTACACCTTC. It is translated as CASSTAGTGGGYTF.

This clonotype has a handful of counts. The chain links TRBV12-3 or TRBV12-4 to TRBJ2-2; TRBD2 matches 10 bases. CDR3 length: 15 residues. The junction had 3 bases not matched to a gene; V was cut back by 7 bases and J by 1 base. CDR3 sequence: CASKLAGGNTGELFF. DNA of the CDR3: TGTGCCAGCAAGTTAGCGGGAGGGAACACCGGGGAGCTGTTTTTT.

This clonotype was counted only a few times. The chain couples TRBV7-2 to TRBJ1-5; D remains ambiguous. The CDR3 extends over 15 amino acids. Per germline, CDR1 SGHTA and CDR2 FQGNSA. V lost 2 bases and J lost 2, with 10 bases in between. CDR3 DNA sequence: TGTGCCAGCAGCTTACGGGATGGGGGCAATCAGCCCCAGCATTTT. As protein: CASSLRDGGNQPQHF.

This clonotype was counted a few times. CDR3 residues: CASSLAPGQEYNEQFF. Written as DNA, the CDR3 is TGCGCCAGCAGCTTGGCACCGGGACAGGAATACAATGAGCAGTTCTTC. The chain carries TRBV5-1 and TRBJ2-1; 8 bases line up with TRBD1. The CDR3 covers 16 residues. The V segment lost 0 bases and the J segment 4 bases; nucleotides outside the gene matches: 6. The germline CDR1 and CDR2 sequences are SGHRS and YFSETQ.

This clonotype was recorded at least ten times. Here the CDR3 reads CASSESSDTQYF. The CDR3, as DNA: TGTGCCAGCAGCGAAAGTTCAGATACGCAGTATTTT. The chain joins TRBV7-9 to TRBJ2-3; no firm D call. Germline CDR1 reads SEHNR; CDR2 reads FQNEAQ (reference sequence). The CDR3 has 12 residues. Trimming took 5 bases from V and 4 from J, leaving 7 bases between them.

The chain recombines TRBV6-5 with TRBJ1-1, with 7 bases aligning to TRBD1. The CDR3 totals 15 residues. V lost 6 bases and J lost 0; bases outside the gene matches: 7. Germline CDR1 and CDR2: MNHEY and SVGAGI. CDR3 nucleotides: TGTGCCAGCAGCCGGACAGGCCTGATGAACACTGAAGCTTTCTTT. Protein product: CASSRTGLMNTEAFF.

The V and J genes are TRBV29-1 and TRBJ2-2, with 7 bases matching TRBD1. The junction had 0 bases not matched to a gene; V was cut back by 2 bases and J by 0 bases. CDR1 and CDR2 (germline): SQVTM, ANQGSEA. The CDR3 consists of 14 residues. The CDR3: CSVETGANTGELFF. The CDR3 DNA sequence: TGCAGCGTTGAAACAGGGGCGAACACCGGGGAGCTGTTTTTT.

This clonotype was found a few times. The chain joins TRBV3-1 to TRBJ1-2; D gene uncertain. Germline V lookup: CDR1 LGHDT, CDR2 YNNKEL (reference sequence). There are 12 residues in the CDR3. V was cut by 3 bases and J by 4 bases, with 6 bases left in between. CDR3 nucleotide sequence: TGTGCCAGCAGCCAGGGAGTCTATGGCTACACCTTC. Translated, it gives CASSQGVYGYTF.

The chain employs TRBV20-1 and TRBJ2-2; D is perhaps TRBD1 or TRBD2 (5 bases each). This CDR3 region has 16 residues. Deletions cut 0 bases from V and 0 bases from J, with 11 bases between. The V gene's germline CDR1 is DFQATT and CDR2 SNEGSKA (reference sequence). The CDR3 bases are TGCAGTGCTAGAGAGAGGGGACGGACGAACACCGGGGAGCTGTTTTTT. It codes for CSARERGRTNTGELFF.

This clonotype occurred many times. CDR3 coding DNA: TGTGCCATCAGTGAGTCGGGCTACACAGATACGCAGTATTTT. Protein: CAISESGYTDTQYF. The chain has TRBV10-3 and TRBJ2-3; D not certain. Trimming removed 0 bases at V and 2 bases at J, with 6 bases between. CDR1 is ENHRY and CDR2 is SYGVKD in the germline V gene. This CDR3 is built from 14 residues.

The chain combines TRBV20-1 with TRBJ1-1; 10 bases line up with TRBD1. Germline CDR1 and CDR2: DFQATT and SNEGSKA (reference sequence). This CDR3 has 14 residues. The V and J ends lost 6 bases and 4 bases, in that order; junction bases with no gene match: 8. The CDR3 region has the DNA TGCAGTGCCCTCAGACAGGGGGCTTTCACTGAAGCTTTCTTT. As protein: CSALRQGAFTEAFF.

This clonotype was found a few times. The chain has TRBV6-5 and TRBJ2-2; a weak D match, TRBD2 (5 bases). Trimming stripped 11 bases from V and 5 bases from J, with 12 bases between. This CDR3 has 12 amino acids. Germline V gives CDR1 MNHEY, CDR2 SVGAGI. The CDR3 loop reads CADRPGTGELFF. The CDR3 DNA reads as TGTGCCGACCGTCCGGGAACCGGGGAGCTGTTTTTT.

This clonotype has just a few counts. The rearrangement uses TRBV2 and TRBJ1-2; TRBD1 matches 10 bases. The CDR3 has 11 amino acids. J gave up 13 bases and V 3 bases, and 2 bases lay outside the gene matches. The germline V gene has CDR1 SNHLY and CDR2 FYNNEI. The CDR3 sequence is CASSEGQGFTF. The DNA for the CDR3 is TGTGCCAGCAGTGAGGGACAGGGGTTCACCTTC.

The rearrangement uses TRBV9 and TRBJ2-6; D gene ambiguous. The V gene's germline CDR1 is SGDLS and CDR2 YYNGEE. This CDR3 has 16 residues. V was cut by 0 bases and J by 4 bases, with 11 bases left in between. CDR3 nucleotides: TGTGCCAGCAGCGTAGATGGCAGACCAGGGGCCAACGTCCTGACTTTC. It encodes CASSVDGRPGANVLTF.

The chain uses TRBV7-2 and TRBJ2-1, with TRBD2 as a possible D gene (6 bases). In germline, CDR1 is SGHTA, CDR2 FQGNSA. Trimming removed 5 bases from V and 2 bases from J, with 13 bases in between. The CDR3 has 15 amino acids. In nucleotides, the CDR3 is TGTGCCAGCAGCGATGCCGCTAGCGCCTACAATGAGCAGTTCTTC. Amino acid sequence: CASSDAASAYNEQFF.

This clonotype was seen many times. The rearrangement uses TRBV20-1 and TRBJ1-1; D not certain. The CDR3 loop spans 13 amino acids. V shed 1 base and J shed 0 bases, with 6 bases lying between them. Germline-derived CDR1 and CDR2 are DFQATT and SNEGSKA (reference sequence). In DNA form, the CDR3 reads TGCAGTGCTAGAGTACGACTGAACACTGAAGCTTTCTTT. The encoded protein is CSARVRLNTEAFF.

Note on this clonotype: Relative to the germline gene, one junction end is altered; a read error may explain this. The chain has TRBV5-6 and TRBJ1-1; no definite D call. Germline assignment: CDR1 SGHDT and CDR2 YYEEEE. The CDR3 extends over 13 amino acids. This chain's CDR3 is CTSSPNSGPEAFF. The DNA of the CDR3 is TGTACCAGCAGCCCGAATTCTGGACCTGAAGCTTTCTTT. The full variable domain, with the rest looked up from reference TRBV5-6 and TRBJ1-1, is DAGVTQSPTHLIKTRGQQVTLRCSPKSGHDTVSWYQQALGQGPQFIFQYYEEEERQRGNFPDRFSGHQFPNYSSELNVNALLLGDSALYLCTSSPNSGPEAFFGQGTRLTVV.